These 10 T cell receptor beta chains came from one sample sequenced in a study of low-dose radiotherapy and immunotherapy resistance in tumors. Both TCRalpha and TCRbeta chains were reverse transcribed with V-gene-specific primers. The TCRs were subjected to amplification over around 18 PCR cycles employing a constant-region primer in conjunction with a V-primer adapter. Each CDR3 protein is one row after TCRdb ran MiXCR on the reads. The sample comprises almost 45,000 distinct CDR3 sequences, around a quarter of which are singletons, and 10% rests with the top ten. Time point of the sample: after trial treatment. Noted treatment: LDRT plus nivolumab, ipilimumab, low-dose cyclophosphamide and aspirin (RACIN trial). The sample was PBMCs, taken after low-dose radiotherapy plus immunotherapy. The receptors shown here come from a male donor with prostate cancer.

This clonotype was detected ten times or more. The chain couples TRBV13 to TRBJ1-3, with D possibly matching TRBD1 (5 bases). There are 14 residues in the CDR3. V was cut by 5 bases and J by 4 bases, with 12 bases left in between. Germline V gives CDR1 PRHDT, CDR2 FYEKMQ (reference sequence). The CDR3 region is CASSPGETGNTIYF. The CDR3 nucleotides read TGTGCCAGCAGCCCGGGGGAAACGGGAAACACCATATATTTT.

The sample holds many counts of this clonotype. The V gene is TRBV20-1, the J gene TRBJ1-5, with D hard to call. The CDR3 contains 14 residues. From germline, CDR1 is DFQATT and CDR2 SNEGSKA (reference sequence). With 0 bases removed from V and 2 bases from J, the gap between germline ends came to 8 bases. The DNA for the CDR3 is TGCAGTGCTAGAGAGGGATTCGGCAATCAGCCCCAGCATTTT. It specifies CSAREGFGNQPQHF.

At least ten counts were recorded for this clonotype. This chain links TRBV4-1 with TRBJ1-2; no firm D call. V was trimmed by 3 bases and J by 7 bases, leaving 12 bases between them. The CDR3 sequence is 13 residues long. Germline V gives CDR1 MGHRA, CDR2 YSYEKL. The CDR3 spells CASSHPRGLGYTF. DNA of the CDR3: TGCGCCAGCAGCCATCCGCGTGGGCTTGGCTACACCTTC.

The sample holds a few counts of this clonotype. A far larger clone is just one base off, so this is likely a read error. This rearrangement joins TRBV6-2 or TRBV6-3 to TRBJ2-1, with 9 bases fitting TRBD2. V gave up 5 bases and J gave up 10 bases; unmatched junction bases: 12. Germline-derived CDR1 and CDR2 are MNHEY and SVGEGT. This CDR3 has 15 amino acids. The chain's CDR3 is CASSVGTSWFYEQFF. The CDR3 DNA reads TGTGCCAGCAGTGTGGGGACTAGCTGGTTCTACGAGCAGTTCTTC.

V gene TRBV7-2 combines with J gene TRBJ2-1; 10 bases match TRBD2. The CDR3 runs to 14 residues. The junction had 4 bases not matched to a gene; V was cut back by 2 bases and J by 9 bases. Germline CDR1 and CDR2: SGHTA and FQGNSA. The CDR3 protein is CASSLLAGVGEQFF. CDR3 in DNA: TGTGCCAGCAGCTTACTAGCGGGGGTGGGTGAGCAGTTCTTC.

This clonotype was recorded many times. V is TRBV6-2 or TRBV6-3 and J is TRBJ1-3; tentatively, D is TRBD1 (6 bases). This CDR3 has 15 amino acids. V lost 4 bases to trimming and J lost 1 base, with 11 bases between them. CDR1 is MNHEY and CDR2 is SVGEGT in the germline V gene. For the CDR3, the DNA is TGTGCCAGCAGTTGGGACACTGGATCTGGAAACACCATATATTTT. Translating it yields CASSWDTGSGNTIYF.

V and J are TRBV12-5 and TRBJ2-3; D ambiguous. From germline, CDR1 is LGHNT and CDR2 FRNRAP. This CDR3 region has 15 residues. Trimming removed 0 bases at V and 0 bases at J, with 7 bases between. The CDR3 sequence: CASGLVTKSTDTQYF. The CDR3 DNA reads TGTGCTAGTGGTTTGGTAACCAAGAGCACAGATACGCAGTATTTT. The full variable domain, completed using reference TRBV12-5 and TRBJ2-3, is DARVTQTPRHKVTEMGQEVTMRCQPILGHNTVFWYRQTMMQGLELLAYFRNRAPLDDSGMPKDRFSAEMPDATLATLKIQPSEPRDSAVYFCASGLVTKSTDTQYFGPGTRLTVL.

The chain carries TRBV5-6 and TRBJ2-1, with TRBD2 matching 7 bases. This CDR3 spans 16 amino acids. The V gene end was trimmed by 5 bases and the J gene end by 1 base; junction bases not matched to a gene: 9. Germline V lookup: CDR1 SGHDT, CDR2 YYEEEE. CDR3: CASSPRGVASYNEQFF. In nucleotides, the CDR3 is TGTGCCAGCAGTCCACGGGGGGTCGCGTCCTACAATGAGCAGTTCTTC.

This clonotype was observed many times. V usage is TRBV25-1 and J usage is TRBJ2-7; maybe TRBD1 (6 bases). CDR1 is MGHDK and CDR2 is SYGVNS in the germline V gene. V shed 7 bases and J shed 3 bases, with 19 bases lying between them. The CDR3 covers 15 residues. The CDR3 bases are TGTGCCAGCACCTCTGTGGAGGACAGCGACTACGAGCAGTACTTC. Amino acid sequence: CASTSVEDSDYEQYF.

For this clonotype: It is unclear where the CDR3 begins or ends on the DNA, so no DNA is shown, and the CDR3 is as TCRdb lists it. V is TRBV6-8 and J is TRBJ2-2; the table calls TRBD1, which could not be checked here. CDR1 is MNHGY and CDR2 is SAAAGT in the germline V gene. The CDR3 contains 17 residues when both ends are counted. CDR3: CATLGLAGGTTGELFFF.